The present entry profiles one TCR beta chain with its context. V lost 5 bases to trimming and J lost 6 bases; unmatched junction nucleotides: 6. This CDR3 comprises 14 residues. The germline V gene has CDR1 SGHTS and CDR2 YDEGEE. This sample stems from a study of CD8+CD57+ T cells in acquired aplastic anemia. Genomic DNA, the template, was used for profiling of the TCR beta VDJ and CDR3. One entry per CDR3 protein, called by TCRdb with MiXCR from the reads. The sample records 150,000 or so distinct CDR3 sequences, around 48% being singletons. An expansion of CD8+CD57+ cells by flow cytometry had been shown in patients chosen for sequencing.

The sequence was obtained from a human donor with aplastic anemia. The V and J genes are TRBV5-8 and TRBJ1-4; 8 bases map to TRBD1. The sequencing sample was made of sorted CD4+, CD8+, or CD8+CD57+ T cells (not recorded which) from PBMCs. CDR3: CASSSDRGDEKLFF. DNA of the CDR3: TGTGCCAGCAGTTCCGACAGGGGTGATGAAAAACTGTTTTTT. The entire variable domain, with the rest obtained from reference TRBV5-8 and TRBJ1-4, is as follows: EAGVTQSPTHLIKTRGQQATLRCSPISGHTSVYWYQQALGLGLQFLLWYDEGEERNRGNFPPRFSGRQFPNYSSELNVNALELEDSALYLCASSSDRGDEKLFFGSGTQLSVL.